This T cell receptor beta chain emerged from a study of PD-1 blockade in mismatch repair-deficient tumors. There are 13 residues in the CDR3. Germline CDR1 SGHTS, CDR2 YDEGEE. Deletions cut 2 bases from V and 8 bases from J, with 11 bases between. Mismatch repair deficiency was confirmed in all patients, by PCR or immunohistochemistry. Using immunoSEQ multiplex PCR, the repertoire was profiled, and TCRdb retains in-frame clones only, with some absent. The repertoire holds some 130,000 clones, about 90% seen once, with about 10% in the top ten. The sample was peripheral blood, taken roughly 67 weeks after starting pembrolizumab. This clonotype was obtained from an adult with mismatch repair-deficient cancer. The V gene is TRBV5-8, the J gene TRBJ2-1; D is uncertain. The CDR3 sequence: CASSFRVRDEQFF. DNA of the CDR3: TGTGCCAGCAGCTTCCGGGTTCGGGATGAGCAGTTCTTC.